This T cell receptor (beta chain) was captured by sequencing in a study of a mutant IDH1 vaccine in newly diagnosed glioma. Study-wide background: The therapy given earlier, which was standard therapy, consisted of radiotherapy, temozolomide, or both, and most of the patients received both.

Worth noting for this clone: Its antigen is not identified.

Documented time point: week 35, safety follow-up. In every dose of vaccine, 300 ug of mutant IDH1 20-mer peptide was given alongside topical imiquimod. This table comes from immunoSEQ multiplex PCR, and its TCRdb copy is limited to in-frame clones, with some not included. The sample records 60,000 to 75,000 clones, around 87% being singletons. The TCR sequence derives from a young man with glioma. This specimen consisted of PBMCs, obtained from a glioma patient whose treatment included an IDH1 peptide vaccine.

CDR3 protein: CASSAQTYGYTF. The DNA for the CDR3 is TGTGCCAGCAGCGCACAGACCTATGGCTACACCTTC. V usage is TRBV7-9 and J usage is TRBJ1-2; D uncertain. Germline V lookup: CDR1 SEHNR, CDR2 FQNEAQ (reference sequence). The CDR3 is 12 amino acids. V was pared by 5 bases and J by 4 bases, with 8 bases between.